Reported below is one T cell receptor beta chain. The target antigen is unknown. The sample belongs to a study of T cells in localized non-small cell lung cancer. Using immunoSEQ multiplex PCR, the repertoire was profiled, and TCRdb retains in-frame clones only, with some absent. This sample has roughly 30,000 clones, with about 89% found just once. CDR3 length equals 17 residues. V dropped 5 bases and J dropped 6 bases, with 22 bases sitting between them. Germline V gives CDR1 SSHAT, CDR2 FNYEAQ (reference sequence). Study-wide findings and caveats: Uninvolved adjacent lung showed higher T cell clonality than tumor. Increased T cell density in blood showed an association with longer overall survival. Sequencing, confined to only one tumor region, leaves heterogeneity possible.

The source of this sequence is a female donor of 60 years or more with stage I lung adenocarcinoma. The sequences come from peripheral blood, collected before any cancer treatment. The chain recombines TRBV7-7 with TRBJ2-2; perhaps TRBD1 as D (5 bases). CDR3 sequence: CASSTSDSFKVSGELFF. The CDR3 DNA sequence: TGTGCCAGCAGCACTTCCGACAGTTTCAAAGTTTCCGGGGAGCTGTTTTTT.